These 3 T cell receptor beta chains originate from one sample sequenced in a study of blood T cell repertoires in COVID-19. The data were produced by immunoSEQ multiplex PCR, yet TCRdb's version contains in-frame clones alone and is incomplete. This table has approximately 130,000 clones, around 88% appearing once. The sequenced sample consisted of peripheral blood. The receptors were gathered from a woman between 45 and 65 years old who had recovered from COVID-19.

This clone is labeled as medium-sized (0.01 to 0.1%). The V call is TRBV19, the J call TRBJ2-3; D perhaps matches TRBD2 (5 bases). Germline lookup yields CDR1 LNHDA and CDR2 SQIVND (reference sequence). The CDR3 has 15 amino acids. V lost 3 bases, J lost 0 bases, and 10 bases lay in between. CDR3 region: CASSIGRTSTDTQYF. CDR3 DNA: TGTGCCAGTAGTATCGGGCGGACTAGCACAGATACGCAGTATTTT.

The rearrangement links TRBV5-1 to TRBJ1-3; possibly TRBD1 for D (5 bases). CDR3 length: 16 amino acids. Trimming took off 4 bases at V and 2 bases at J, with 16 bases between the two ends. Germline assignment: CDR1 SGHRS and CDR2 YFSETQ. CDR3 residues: CASSDRSGSTGNTIYF. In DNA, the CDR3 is TGCGCCAGCAGCGATCGGTCAGGGTCCACTGGAAACACCATATATTTT.

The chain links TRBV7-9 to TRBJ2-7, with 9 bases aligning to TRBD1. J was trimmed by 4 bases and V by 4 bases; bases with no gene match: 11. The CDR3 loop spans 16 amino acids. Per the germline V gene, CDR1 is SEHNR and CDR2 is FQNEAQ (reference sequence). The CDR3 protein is CASSSHRTGAMYEQYF. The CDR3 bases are TGTGCCAGCAGCTCACATCGGACAGGGGCTATGTACGAGCAGTACTTC.